The rows below give T cell receptor beta chains drawn from one sample of a study of cytomegalovirus exposure and HLA in healthy donors. Method: immunoSEQ multiplex PCR; TCRdb's copy keeps in-frame clones and lacks some. The sample data list approximately 110,000 clones. Sequenced material: PBMCs. Every receptor here comes from a man in his late teens or twenties in good health and CMV-seronegative. Each CDR3 is given with its conserved first and last residue. The order of the fields is J gene, V gene, D gene, CDR3 DNA, CDR3 protein. A D gene is named only where the DNA matches it firmly.

j_call: TRBJ2-3
v_call: TRBV19
d_call: TRBD2
cdr3_nt: TGTGCCAGTAGTATAGGGCTAGCGGGAGTGGCGGATACGCAGTATTTT
cdr3_aa: CASSIGLAGVADTQYF

j_call: TRBJ2-2
v_call: TRBV5-4
d_call: TRBD2
cdr3_nt: TGTGCCAGCAGCCCGCGAAGCGGGGCCAACACCGGGGAGCTGTTTTTT
cdr3_aa: CASSPRSGANTGELFF

j_call: TRBJ2-7
v_call: TRBV5-6
d_call: .
cdr3_nt: TGTGCCAGCAGCTTGCGGCGGGGAGAGTACGAGCAGTACTTC
cdr3_aa: CASSLRRGEYEQYF

j_call: TRBJ2-7
v_call: TRBV14
d_call: TRBD1
cdr3_nt: TGTGCCAGCAGCCTTACCCCGGGACAGAGCTCCTACGAGCAGTACTTC
cdr3_aa: CASSLTPGQSSYEQYF

j_call: TRBJ2-7
v_call: TRBV29-1
d_call: TRBD1
cdr3_nt: TGCAGCGTGGGACAGTCTGCCTACGAGCAGTACTTC
cdr3_aa: CSVGQSAYEQYF

j_call: TRBJ2-2
v_call: TRBV9
d_call: TRBD1
cdr3_nt: TGTGCCAGCAGCAGATCCGGGACAGGGGTTACCGGGGAGCTGTTTTTT
cdr3_aa: CASSRSGTGVTGELFF

j_call: TRBJ1-2
v_call: TRBV5-4
d_call: .
cdr3_nt: TGTGCCAGCAGCTTGGACGGCTATGGCTACACCTTC
cdr3_aa: CASSLDGYGYTF

j_call: TRBJ2-7
v_call: TRBV7-8
d_call: TRBD1
cdr3_nt: TGTGCCAGCAGCCCAGGGGGCGGGACAGGGCCGGGTGAGCAGTACTTC
cdr3_aa: CASSPGGGTGPGEQYF

j_call: TRBJ1-1
v_call: TRBV5-4
d_call: .
cdr3_nt: TGTGCCAGCAGCCCGGGACAAATATCTAGGAACACTGAAGCTTTCTTT
cdr3_aa: CASSPGQISRNTEAFF

j_call: TRBJ1-3
v_call: TRBV27
d_call: TRBD1
cdr3_nt: TGTGCCAGCAGTTTATCCGGGACAGTATCTGGAAACACCATATATTTT
cdr3_aa: CASSLSGTVSGNTIYF

j_call: TRBJ1-3
v_call: TRBV19
d_call: .
cdr3_nt: TGTGCCAGTAGTAACGGACTAACTGGAAACACCATATATTTT
cdr3_aa: CASSNGLTGNTIYF

j_call: TRBJ1-4
v_call: TRBV6-5
d_call: TRBD1
cdr3_nt: TGTGCCAGCAGTTACTCCTCCGGGACAGAGAATGAAAAACTGTTTTTT
cdr3_aa: CASSYSSGTENEKLFF

j_call: TRBJ1-1
v_call: TRBV9
d_call: .
cdr3_nt: TGTGCCAGCAGCGTAACCCCGGACACGAACACTGAAGCTTTCTTT
cdr3_aa: CASSVTPDTNTEAFF

j_call: TRBJ2-7
v_call: TRBV28
d_call: .
cdr3_nt: TGTGCCAGCAGAACGGGACACCTCTCCTACGAGCAGTACTTC
cdr3_aa: CASRTGHLSYEQYF

j_call: TRBJ1-5
v_call: TRBV28
d_call: .
cdr3_nt: TGTGCCAGCAGTGTCGCGGATGTCCATAGCAATCAGCCCCAGCATTTT
cdr3_aa: CASSVADVHSNQPQHF

j_call: TRBJ1-1
v_call: TRBV29-1
d_call: .
cdr3_nt: TGCAGCGTTACTCAGGGAAGGGGTGGTGAAGCTTTCTTT
cdr3_aa: CSVTQGRGGEAFF

j_call: TRBJ2-1
v_call: TRBV5-1
d_call: TRBD1
cdr3_nt: TGCGCCAGCAGCTTGTACAGGGGGCAAAACAATGAGCAGTTCTTC
cdr3_aa: CASSLYRGQNNEQFF

j_call: TRBJ1-4
v_call: TRBV6-1
d_call: .
cdr3_nt: TGTGCCAGCATATATGTAACAGGGAACAATGAAAAACTGTTTTTT
cdr3_aa: CASIYVTGNNEKLFF

j_call: TRBJ1-1
v_call: TRBV6-6
d_call: TRBD1
cdr3_nt: TGTGCCAGCACCGGACAGGGGGTGAACACTGAAGCTTTCTTT
cdr3_aa: CASTGQGVNTEAFF

j_call: TRBJ1-1
v_call: TRBV5-4
d_call: TRBD1
cdr3_nt: TGTGCCAGCAGCTTGGGTCAGGGGGCGAGGTGGTGGACTGAAGCTTTCTTT
cdr3_aa: CASSLGQGARWWTEAFF

j_call: TRBJ2-7
v_call: TRBV5-1
d_call: TRBD2
cdr3_nt: TGCGCCAGCAGCTTTTCCGGGAGGGGGAGGGACGAGCAGTACTTC
cdr3_aa: CASSFSGRGRDEQYF

j_call: TRBJ1-1
v_call: TRBV6-1
d_call: .
cdr3_nt: TGTGCCAGCAGTGAAAAAGCATCAAGAGGAGCTTTCTTT
cdr3_aa: CASSEKASRGAFF

j_call: TRBJ1-1
v_call: TRBV4-1
d_call: .
cdr3_nt: TGCGCCAGCAGCCAAATTCAGGGGAACACTGAAGCTTTCTTT
cdr3_aa: CASSQIQGNTEAFF

j_call: TRBJ2-3
v_call: TRBV9
d_call: .
cdr3_nt: TGTGCCAGCAGCGTACTCCCGGCGGCGGCTAGCACAGATACGCAGTATTTT
cdr3_aa: CASSVLPAAASTDTQYF

j_call: TRBJ2-3
v_call: TRBV27
d_call: .
cdr3_nt: TGTGCCAGCAGTTTATGGGCTGGCACAGATACGCAGTATTTT
cdr3_aa: CASSLWAGTDTQYF

j_call: TRBJ2-2
v_call: TRBV5-1
d_call: .
cdr3_nt: TGCGCCAGCAGCTTGGTGGGCGACAAGACCGGGGAGCTGTTTTTT
cdr3_aa: CASSLVGDKTGELFF

j_call: TRBJ1-2
v_call: TRBV28
d_call: .
cdr3_nt: TGTGCCAGCAGGCAGGGGCGCGGTTCGGAATCATATGGCTACACCTTC
cdr3_aa: CASRQGRGSESYGYTF

j_call: TRBJ1-2
v_call: TRBV9
d_call: .
cdr3_nt: TGTGCCAGCTACGGGGTAGCAGGCTACACCTTC
cdr3_aa: CASYGVAGYTF

j_call: TRBJ1-5
v_call: TRBV7-2
d_call: TRBD1
cdr3_nt: TGTGCCAGCAGCTTGGCTAACCTACAGGGGAGTCAGCCCCAGCATTTT
cdr3_aa: CASSLANLQGSQPQHF

j_call: TRBJ2-5
v_call: TRBV19
d_call: TRBD2
cdr3_nt: TGTGCCAGTAGTATGGGGGACTACGAGGAGACCCAGTACTTC
cdr3_aa: CASSMGDYEETQYF

j_call: TRBJ2-3
v_call: TRBV27
d_call: .
cdr3_nt: TGTGCCAGCAGTTTATCGAGGTGGAGCACAGATACGCAGTATTTT
cdr3_aa: CASSLSRWSTDTQYF

j_call: TRBJ1-1
v_call: TRBV7-8
d_call: .
cdr3_nt: TGTGCCAGCAGCGCAGCTGAGGTGAACACTGAAGCTTTCTTT
cdr3_aa: CASSAAEVNTEAFF

j_call: TRBJ2-1
v_call: TRBV27
d_call: TRBD2
cdr3_nt: TGTGCCAGCAGTTTATTCGGGACTAACAATGAGCAGTTCTTC
cdr3_aa: CASSLFGTNNEQFF

j_call: TRBJ2-7
v_call: TRBV13
d_call: TRBD1
cdr3_nt: TGTGCCAGCAGCTTAGGACAGGGGTCCTTGTACGAGCAGTACTTC
cdr3_aa: CASSLGQGSLYEQYF

j_call: TRBJ2-7
v_call: TRBV27
d_call: TRBD1
cdr3_nt: TGTGCCAGCAGTTTGGGACAGGAGTGGGGCGAGCAGTACTTC
cdr3_aa: CASSLGQEWGEQYF

j_call: TRBJ1-5
v_call: TRBV18
d_call: .
cdr3_nt: TGTGCCAGCTCACCAGAGAGCAATCAGCCCCAGCATTTT
cdr3_aa: CASSPESNQPQHF

j_call: TRBJ2-1
v_call: TRBV27
d_call: .
cdr3_nt: TGTGCCACCCTCGTGTCGAATGAGCAGTTCTTC
cdr3_aa: CATLVSNEQFF

j_call: TRBJ2-7
v_call: TRBV5-4
d_call: .
cdr3_nt: TGTGCCAGCAGCTTGGGGGCAGGGTCAGACCCCTACGAGCAGTACTTC
cdr3_aa: CASSLGAGSDPYEQYF

j_call: TRBJ1-5
v_call: TRBV6-1
d_call: .
cdr3_nt: TGTGCCAGCAGTGGGTCTAGTGGAGGCAATCAGCCCCAGCATTTT
cdr3_aa: CASSGSSGGNQPQHF

j_call: TRBJ2-5
v_call: TRBV6-1
d_call: .
cdr3_nt: TGTGCCAGCAGTGAAGCAGGGGGGGAGTGGGGTTGGGAGCAGTACTTC
cdr3_aa: CASSEAGGEWGWEQYF

j_call: TRBJ1-1
v_call: TRBV11-2
d_call: TRBD1
cdr3_nt: TGTGCCAGCAGCCGAGCAGGGGGCGGATCGGGGGTGGCTGAAGCTTTCTTT
cdr3_aa: CASSRAGGGSGVAEAFF

j_call: TRBJ1-2
v_call: TRBV4-1
d_call: .
cdr3_nt: TGCGCCAGCAGCCCAGCGGAAGGTGGAAACTATGGCTACACCTTC
cdr3_aa: CASSPAEGGNYGYTF

j_call: TRBJ1-5
v_call: TRBV27
d_call: TRBD1
cdr3_nt: TGTGCCAGCAGTCCAGGGGGACGAGAGCCCCAGCATTTT
cdr3_aa: CASSPGGREPQHF

j_call: TRBJ1-4
v_call: TRBV5-4
d_call: .
cdr3_nt: TGTGCCAGCAGCTTGGGACAGAAAATGGAAAAACTGTTTTTT
cdr3_aa: CASSLGQKMEKLFF

j_call: TRBJ2-7
v_call: TRBV11-2
d_call: .
cdr3_nt: TGTGCCAGCAGCTTAGGTAGCGGTTACGAGCAGTACTTC
cdr3_aa: CASSLGSGYEQYF

j_call: TRBJ2-1
v_call: TRBV7-6
d_call: TRBD2
cdr3_nt: TGTGCCAGCAGCTCCGGACTAGGGAAAGAGCAGTTCTTC
cdr3_aa: CASSSGLGKEQFF

j_call: TRBJ2-3
v_call: TRBV9
d_call: TRBD2
cdr3_nt: TGTGCCAGCAGCGTAGCAGCGGGAGGTGGATCAGATACGCAGTATTTT
cdr3_aa: CASSVAAGGGSDTQYF

j_call: TRBJ2-1
v_call: TRBV5-1
d_call: .
cdr3_nt: TGCGCCAGCAGCTGGAGCAATGAGCAGTTCTTC
cdr3_aa: CASSWSNEQFF

j_call: TRBJ1-2
v_call: TRBV6-5
d_call: .
cdr3_nt: TGTGCCAGCAGTCGAAGACAGGTTTCCCATGGCTACACCTTC
cdr3_aa: CASSRRQVSHGYTF

j_call: TRBJ1-5
v_call: TRBV30
d_call: TRBD1
cdr3_nt: TGTGCCTGGACACAGGGGGCTCGGCTAGAGCAGCCCCAGCATTTT
cdr3_aa: CAWTQGARLEQPQHF

j_call: TRBJ1-1
v_call: TRBV23-1
d_call: .
cdr3_nt: TGCGCCAGCAGTCAATACCCAGGACAGAGGGACACTGAAGCTTTCTTT
cdr3_aa: CASSQYPGQRDTEAFF

j_call: TRBJ1-1
v_call: TRBV18
d_call: .
cdr3_nt: TGTGCCAGCTCACCGGACATGAACACTGAAGCTTTCTTT
cdr3_aa: CASSPDMNTEAFF

j_call: TRBJ2-1
v_call: TRBV29-1
d_call: TRBD2
cdr3_nt: TGCAGCGTTGCACCGGGGGGGGGCAATGAGCAGTTCTTC
cdr3_aa: CSVAPGGGNEQFF

j_call: TRBJ1-2
v_call: TRBV18
d_call: TRBD1
cdr3_nt: TGTGCCAGCTCACCATACGGACAGGGGCATGGCTACACCTTC
cdr3_aa: CASSPYGQGHGYTF

j_call: TRBJ1-1
v_call: TRBV7-9
d_call: .
cdr3_nt: TGTGCCAGCAGCTTACTAGTTTCTGAGAAAAAAGCTTTCTTT
cdr3_aa: CASSLLVSEKKAFF

j_call: TRBJ1-2
v_call: TRBV7-9
d_call: .
cdr3_nt: TGTGCCAGCAGCTTAGCCAAAACAGGGTGGGCCTATGGCTACACCTTC
cdr3_aa: CASSLAKTGWAYGYTF

j_call: TRBJ1-2
v_call: TRBV5-1
d_call: TRBD1
cdr3_nt: TGCGCCAGCAGCGAGGGATCCAGGGGGCCGTATGGCTACACCTTC
cdr3_aa: CASSEGSRGPYGYTF